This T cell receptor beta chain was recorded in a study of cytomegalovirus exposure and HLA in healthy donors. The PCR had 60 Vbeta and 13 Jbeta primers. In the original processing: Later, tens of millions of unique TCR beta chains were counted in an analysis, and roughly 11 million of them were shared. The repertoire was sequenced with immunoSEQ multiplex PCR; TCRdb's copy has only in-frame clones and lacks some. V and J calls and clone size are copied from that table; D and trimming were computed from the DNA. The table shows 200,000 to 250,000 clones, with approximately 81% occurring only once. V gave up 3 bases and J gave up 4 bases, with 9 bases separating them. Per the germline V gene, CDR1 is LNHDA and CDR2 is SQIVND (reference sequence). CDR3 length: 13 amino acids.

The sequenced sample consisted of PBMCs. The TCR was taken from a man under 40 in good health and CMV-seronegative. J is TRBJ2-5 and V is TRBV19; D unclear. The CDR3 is CASSIDLRETQYF. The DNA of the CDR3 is TGTGCCAGTAGTATCGACTTACGAGAGACCCAGTACTTC.